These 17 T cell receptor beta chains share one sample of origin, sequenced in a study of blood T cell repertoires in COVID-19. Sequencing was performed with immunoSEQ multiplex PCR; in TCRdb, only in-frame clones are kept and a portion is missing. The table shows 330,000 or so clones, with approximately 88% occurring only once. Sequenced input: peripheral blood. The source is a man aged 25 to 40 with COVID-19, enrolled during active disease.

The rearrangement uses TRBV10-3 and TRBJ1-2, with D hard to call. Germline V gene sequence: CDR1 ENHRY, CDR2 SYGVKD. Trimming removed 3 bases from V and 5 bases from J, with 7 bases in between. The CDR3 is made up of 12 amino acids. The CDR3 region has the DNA TGTGCCATCAGTGATAGAACGTATGGCTACACCTTC. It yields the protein CAISDRTYGYTF.

The CDR3, as DNA: TGTGCTAGTGGTTTGGACGGTACTAACTATGGCTACACCTTC. This encodes CASGLDGTNYGYTF. The chain carries TRBV12-5 and TRBJ1-2, with D uncertain. Trimming took off 1 base at V and 0 bases at J, with 6 bases between the two ends. The CDR3 covers 14 residues. CDR1 and CDR2 (germline): LGHNT, FRNRAP.

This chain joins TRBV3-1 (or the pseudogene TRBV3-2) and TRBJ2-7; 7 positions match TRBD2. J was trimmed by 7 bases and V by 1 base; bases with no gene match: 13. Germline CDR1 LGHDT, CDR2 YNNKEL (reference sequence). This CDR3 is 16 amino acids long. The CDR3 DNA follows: TGTGCCAGCAGCCAAGGGTCCGGGACTACAGAAGGGGAGCAGTACTTC. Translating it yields CASSQGSGTTEGEQYF.

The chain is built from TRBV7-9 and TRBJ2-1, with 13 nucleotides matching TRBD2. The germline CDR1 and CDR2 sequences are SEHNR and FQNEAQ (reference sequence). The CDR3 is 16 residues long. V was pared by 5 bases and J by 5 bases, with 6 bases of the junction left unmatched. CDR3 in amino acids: CASSPGTSGEHNEQFF. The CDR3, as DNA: TGTGCCAGCAGCCCCGGGACTAGCGGGGAGCACAATGAGCAGTTCTTC.

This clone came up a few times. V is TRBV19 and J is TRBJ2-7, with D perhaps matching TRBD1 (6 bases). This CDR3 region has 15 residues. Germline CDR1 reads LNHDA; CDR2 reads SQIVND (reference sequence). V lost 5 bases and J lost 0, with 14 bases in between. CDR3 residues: CASSVATGLSYEQYF. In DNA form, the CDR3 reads TGTGCCAGTAGTGTCGCGACAGGCCTCTCCTACGAGCAGTACTTC.

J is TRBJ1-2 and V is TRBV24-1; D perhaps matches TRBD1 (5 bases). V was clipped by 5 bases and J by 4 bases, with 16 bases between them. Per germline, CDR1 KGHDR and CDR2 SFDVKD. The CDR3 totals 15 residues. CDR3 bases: TGTGCCACCAGTGGCCTCAGGGAGGAGGGCTATGGCTACACCTTC. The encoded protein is CATSGLREEGYGYTF.

For the CDR3, the DNA is TGTGCCAGCAGTCTACGGGACAGGGGAACAGATACGCAGTATTTT. Its protein is CASSLRDRGTDTQYF. This chain joins TRBV27 and TRBJ2-3, with 10 bases matching TRBD1. V trimming: 5 bases; J trimming: 3 bases; junction bases outside the gene matches: 5. CDR1 and CDR2 from the germline V gene are MNHEY and SMNVEV (reference sequence). The CDR3 has 15 amino acids.

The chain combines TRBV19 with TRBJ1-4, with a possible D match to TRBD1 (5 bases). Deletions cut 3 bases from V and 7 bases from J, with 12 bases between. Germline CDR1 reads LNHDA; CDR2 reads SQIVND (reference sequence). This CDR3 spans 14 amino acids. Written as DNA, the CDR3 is TGTGCCAGTAGTATCGGGATCGGGGGTGAAAAACTGTTTTTT. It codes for CASSIGIGGEKLFF.

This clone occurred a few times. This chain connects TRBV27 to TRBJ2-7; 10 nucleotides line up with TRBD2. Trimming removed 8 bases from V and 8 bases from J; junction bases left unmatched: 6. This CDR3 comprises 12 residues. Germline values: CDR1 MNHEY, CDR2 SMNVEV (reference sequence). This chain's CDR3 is CASGSGGFKQYF. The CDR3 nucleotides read TGTGCCAGCGGTAGCGGGGGGTTCAAGCAGTACTTC.

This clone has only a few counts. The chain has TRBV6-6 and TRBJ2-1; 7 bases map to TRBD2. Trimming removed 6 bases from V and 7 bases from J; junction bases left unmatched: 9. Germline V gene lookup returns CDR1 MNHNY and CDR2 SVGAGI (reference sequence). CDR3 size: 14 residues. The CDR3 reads CASSPTGGVNEQFF. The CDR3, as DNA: TGTGCCAGCAGCCCGACTGGGGGGGTAAATGAGCAGTTCTTC.

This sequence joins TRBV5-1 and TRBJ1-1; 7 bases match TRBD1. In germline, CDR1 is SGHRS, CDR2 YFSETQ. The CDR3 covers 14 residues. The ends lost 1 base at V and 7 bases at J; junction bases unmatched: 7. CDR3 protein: CASSLSSGGLEAFF. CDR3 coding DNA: TGCGCCAGCAGCTTGTCTTCAGGGGGGCTTGAAGCTTTCTTT. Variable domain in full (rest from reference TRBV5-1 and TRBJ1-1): KAGVTQTPRYLIKTRGQQVTLSCSPISGHRSVSWYQQTPGQGLQFLFEYFSETQRNKGNFPGRFSGRQFSNSRSEMNVSTLELGDSALYLCASSLSSGGLEAFFGQGTRLTVV.

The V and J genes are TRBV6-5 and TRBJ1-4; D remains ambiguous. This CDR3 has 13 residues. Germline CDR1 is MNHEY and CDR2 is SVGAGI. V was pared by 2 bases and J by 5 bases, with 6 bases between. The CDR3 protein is CASSYRRNEKLFF. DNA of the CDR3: TGTGCCAGCAGTTACAGGCGGAATGAAAAACTGTTTTTT.

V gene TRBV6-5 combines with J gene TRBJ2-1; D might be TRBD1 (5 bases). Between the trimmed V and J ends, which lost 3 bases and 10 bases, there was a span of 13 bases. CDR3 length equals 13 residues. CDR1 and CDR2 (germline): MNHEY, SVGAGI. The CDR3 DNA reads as TGTGCCAGCAGTTATATGACAGAGACCGAGCAGTTCTTC. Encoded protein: CASSYMTETEQFF.

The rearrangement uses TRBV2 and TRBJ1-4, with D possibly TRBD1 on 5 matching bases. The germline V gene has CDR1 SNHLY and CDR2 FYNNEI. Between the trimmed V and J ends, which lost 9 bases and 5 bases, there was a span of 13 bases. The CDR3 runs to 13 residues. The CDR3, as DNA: TGTGCCAGTAAACCGGGACTGAATGAAAAACTGTTTTTT. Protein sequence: CASKPGLNEKLFF.

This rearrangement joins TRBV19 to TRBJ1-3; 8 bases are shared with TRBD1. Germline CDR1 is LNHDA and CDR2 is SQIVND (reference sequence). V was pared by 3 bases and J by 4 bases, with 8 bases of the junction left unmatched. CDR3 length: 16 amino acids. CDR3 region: CASSIPPRTGGNTIYF. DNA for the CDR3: TGTGCCAGTAGTATCCCTCCCAGGACAGGGGGAAACACCATATATTTT.

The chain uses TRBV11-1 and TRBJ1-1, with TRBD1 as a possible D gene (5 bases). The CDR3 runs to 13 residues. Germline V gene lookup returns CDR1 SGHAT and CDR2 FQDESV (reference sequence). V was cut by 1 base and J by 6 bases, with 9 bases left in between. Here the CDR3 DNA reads TGTGCCAGCAGCTTAGGCAGGGTCCCTGAAGCTTTCTTT. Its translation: CASSLGRVPEAFF.

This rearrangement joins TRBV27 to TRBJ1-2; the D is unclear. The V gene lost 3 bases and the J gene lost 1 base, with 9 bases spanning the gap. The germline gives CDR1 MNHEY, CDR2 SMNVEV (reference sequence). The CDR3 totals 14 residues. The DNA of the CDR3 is TGTGCCAGCAGTTTTTACCGAGATAACTATGGCTACACCTTC. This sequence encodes CASSFYRDNYGYTF.